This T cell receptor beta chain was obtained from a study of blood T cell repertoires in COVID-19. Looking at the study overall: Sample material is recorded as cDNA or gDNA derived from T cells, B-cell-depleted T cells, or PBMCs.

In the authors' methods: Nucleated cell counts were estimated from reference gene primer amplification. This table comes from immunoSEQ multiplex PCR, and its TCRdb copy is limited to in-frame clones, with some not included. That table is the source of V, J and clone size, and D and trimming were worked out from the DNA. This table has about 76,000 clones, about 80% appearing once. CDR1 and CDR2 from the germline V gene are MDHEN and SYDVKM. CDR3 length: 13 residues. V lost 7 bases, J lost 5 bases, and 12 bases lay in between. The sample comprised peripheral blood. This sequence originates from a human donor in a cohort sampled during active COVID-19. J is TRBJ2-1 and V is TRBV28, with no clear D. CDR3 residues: CASTPPGNNEQFF. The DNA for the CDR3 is TGTGCCAGCACCCCGCCAGGAAACAATGAGCAGTTCTTC.